These 31 T cell receptor beta chains were all obtained from the same sample, sequenced in a study of control samples from healthy donors and cancer patients. Only in-frame clones appear in the TCRdb table, and some are missing; sequencing was by immunoSEQ multiplex PCR. The sample includes 130,000 or so clones, 92% of them seen just once. Sequenced material: blood. The receptors stem from a woman in her forties or fifties in good health.

The chain carries TRBV19 and TRBJ1-2; TRBD1 is a possible D gene (5 bases). CDR1 is LNHDA, CDR2 SQIVND, per germline (reference sequence). CDR3 size: 15 residues. V was trimmed by 7 bases and J by 5 bases, leaving 20 bases between them. The CDR3 spells CASIEGLRGPYGYTF. For the CDR3, the DNA is TGTGCCAGTATCGAGGGACTGCGGGGCCCATATGGCTACACCTTC. Full variable domain (outside the CDR3, taken from reference TRBV19 and TRBJ1-2): DGGITQSPKYLFRKEGQNVTLSCEQNLNHDAMYWYRQDPGQGLRLIYYSQIVNDFQKGDIAEGYSVSREKKESFPLTVTSAQKNPTAFYLCASIEGLRGPYGYTFGSGTRLTVV.

The chain joins TRBV10-2 to TRBJ1-1; D gene uncertain. Germline CDR1 WSHSY, CDR2 SAAADI. This CDR3 contains 13 residues. Trimming shortened V by 6 bases and J by 4 bases, and 12 bases separated the two germline ends. The chain's CDR3 is CASRDFDGTEAFF. The DNA of the CDR3 is TGCGCCAGCAGGGACTTTGATGGCACTGAAGCTTTCTTT.

The V and J genes are TRBV24-1 and TRBJ2-2; unclear D gene. This CDR3 has 13 amino acids. Germline V gives CDR1 KGHDR, CDR2 SFDVKD. Trimming pared 4 bases from V and 4 bases from J, leaving 6 bases between. CDR3 region: CATSERITGELFF. The CDR3, as DNA: TGTGCCACCAGTGAACGGATCACCGGGGAGCTGTTTTTT.

CDR3 bases: TGTGCCAGCAGTTTAGATCGGCGGACCATATATTTT. Amino acid sequence: CASSLDRRTIYF. The rearrangement joins TRBV27 to TRBJ1-3; the D is unclear. V was clipped by 2 bases and J by 10 bases, with 9 bases between them. In germline, CDR1 is MNHEY, CDR2 SMNVEV (reference sequence). CDR3 length: 12 amino acids.

The V gene is TRBV20-1, the J gene TRBJ2-7, with 9 nucleotides matching TRBD2. CDR3 length: 15 amino acids. The V gene's germline CDR1 is DFQATT and CDR2 SNEGSKA (reference sequence). The ends lost 3 bases at V and 5 bases at J; junction bases unmatched: 11. For the CDR3, the DNA is TGCAGTGCTAGTATAAGCGGGAGGTCGAACGACGAGCAGTACTTC. Protein: CSASISGRSNDEQYF.

A single count supports this clone. The V call is TRBV7-9, the J call TRBJ1-1, with 11 bases that match TRBD1. The CDR3 length is 16 residues. Trimming removed 7 bases from V and 5 bases from J; junction bases left unmatched: 12. Germline lookup yields CDR1 SEHNR and CDR2 FQNEAQ (reference sequence). CDR3 nucleotide sequence: TGTGCCAGCATAAACGGAGGACAGGGGGCGTCGACTGAAGCTTTCTTT. Protein product: CASINGGQGASTEAFF.

The CDR3: CASRTPGRWAAFF. CDR3 DNA sequence: TGTGCCAGCAGAACTCCCGGTAGGTGGGCAGCTTTCTTT. This chain uses TRBV28 with TRBJ1-1; D is undetermined. Per the germline V gene, CDR1 is MDHEN and CDR2 is SYDVKM. Trimming took 6 bases from V and 10 from J, leaving 18 bases between them. The CDR3 loop spans 13 amino acids.

About this clone itself: This sample includes further DNA sequences coding for the same CDR3. This chain joins TRBV6-1 and TRBJ1-1, with 8 positions matching TRBD1. The CDR3 sequence is 22 residues long. The J segment lost 1 base and the V segment lost 1 base, leaving 23 bases of the junction unmatched. Germline CDR1 MNHNS, CDR2 SASEGT. In DNA, the CDR3 is TGTGCCAGCAGTGAAGGGGGTCGGGCAGGGGGCAGGAGAGCAATTAGGAACACTGAAGCTTTCTTT. Protein product: CASSEGGRAGGRRAIRNTEAFF.

This clone has a single count. This chain links TRBV6-5 with TRBJ1-1; no reliable D call. The CDR3 has 13 residues. Trimming removed 6 bases at V and 1 base at J, with 9 bases between. Germline V CDR1 and CDR2: MNHEY, SVGAGI. The CDR3 here is CASSRTSNTEAFF. The DNA for the CDR3 is TGTGCCAGCAGCAGGACTTCGAACACTGAAGCTTTCTTT.

The chain recombines TRBV28 with TRBJ1-2, with D perhaps matching TRBD1 (6 bases). CDR3 size: 13 residues. The V gene's germline CDR1 is MDHEN and CDR2 SYDVKM. Trimming pared 6 bases from V and 8 bases from J, leaving 16 bases between. CDR3 protein: CASRQRWGGGYTF. The CDR3 DNA is TGTGCCAGCAGGCAACGGTGGGGGGGCGGCTACACCTTC.

This chain uses TRBV19 with TRBJ1-5; TRBD1 matches at 7 bases. CDR1 LNHDA and CDR2 SQIVND come from the germline V gene (reference sequence). J lost 0 bases, V lost 4 bases, and 9 bases had no gene match. The CDR3 consists of 17 residues. The CDR3 DNA follows: TGTGCCAGTAGTAGCCGGGACAGCGGTTATAGCAATCAGCCCCAGCATTTT. This translates into CASSSRDSGYSNQPQHF.

The chain links TRBV19 to TRBJ2-7; TRBD2 aligns across 10 bases. V lost 1 base, J lost 2 bases, and 2 bases stayed unmatched. There are 15 residues in the CDR3. CDR1 LNHDA and CDR2 SQIVND come from the germline V gene (reference sequence). The CDR3 loop is CASSIALAGAYEQYF. In DNA form, the CDR3 reads TGTGCCAGTAGTATAGCGCTAGCGGGGGCCTACGAGCAGTACTTC.

For the CDR3, the DNA is TGTGCCAGCAGTTTTCGGGACACCATATATTTT. It is translated as CASSFRDTIYF. This chain links TRBV12-3 or TRBV12-4 with TRBJ1-3; D remains ambiguous. This CDR3 region has 11 residues. The ends were cut back, 3 bases at V and 8 bases at J, with 5 bases in the middle.

This chain uses TRBV27 with TRBJ1-2, with D perhaps matching TRBD1 (6 bases). Germline V gene data show CDR1 as MNHEY and CDR2 as SMNVEV (reference sequence). This CDR3 is built from 16 residues. Trimming took 5 bases from V and 0 from J, leaving 16 bases between them. In nucleotides, the CDR3 is TGTGCCAGCAGTCCTAAAGGCAGGGGAGCTAACTATGGCTACACCTTC. This encodes CASSPKGRGANYGYTF.

This chain uses TRBV7-8 with TRBJ2-3; D may be TRBD1 (6 bases). The CDR3 runs to 13 residues. The ends were cut back, 3 bases at V and 6 bases at J, with 10 bases in the middle. In germline, CDR1 is SGHVS, CDR2 FQNEAQ. CDR3 residues: CASSLGRGDTQYF. The CDR3 DNA follows: TGTGCCAGCAGCTTGGGCAGGGGTGATACGCAGTATTTT.

The rearrangement joins TRBV7-9 to TRBJ1-3; D ambiguous. CDR1 is SEHNR, CDR2 FQNEAQ, per germline (reference sequence). CDR3 length equals 17 residues. Trimming left V 5 bases short and J 0 bases short, with 17 bases between. CDR3 sequence: CASSPSRVQSSGNTIYF. CDR3 sequence (DNA): TGTGCCAGCAGCCCCTCGAGGGTCCAGAGCTCTGGAAACACCATATATTTT.

This clone was seen a single time. The V gene is TRBV7-2, the J gene TRBJ2-7; 12 nucleotides agree with TRBD2. Unmatched junction bases numbered 8, after V lost 5 bases and J lost 3 bases. The germline V gene has CDR1 SGHTA and CDR2 FQGNSA. The CDR3 is 16 amino acids. The CDR3 sequence is CASSPGLAGLLYEQYF. CDR3 coding DNA: TGTGCCAGCAGCCCGGGACTAGCGGGCCTTCTCTACGAGCAGTACTTC.

The J gene is TRBJ2-5, the V gene TRBV6-5; 8 bases fit TRBD2. Trimming at V came to 5 bases and at J to 1 base, leaving 6 bases not matched to a gene. The germline gives CDR1 MNHEY, CDR2 SVGAGI. This CDR3 comprises 15 residues. In nucleotides, the CDR3 is TGTGCCAGCAGTCCTAGCGGGTCCTCCCAAGAGACCCAGTACTTC. Its protein is CASSPSGSSQETQYF.

This clone was observed a single time. The genes are TRBV6-5 and TRBJ1-1; D is possibly TRBD1 (5 bases). This CDR3 has 14 amino acids. Germline values: CDR1 MNHEY, CDR2 SVGAGI. V lost 7 bases to trimming and J lost 6 bases, with 18 bases between them. The chain's CDR3 is CASIFSGTFAEAFF. The DNA for the CDR3 is TGTGCCAGCATCTTTAGTGGGACCTTCGCTGAAGCTTTCTTT.

The chain employs TRBV5-8 and TRBJ2-7, with D hard to call. CDR1 is SGHTS and CDR2 is YDEGEE in the germline V gene. The V gene lost 0 bases and the J gene lost 0 bases, with 4 bases spanning the gap. The CDR3 runs 13 residues. CDR3 amino acids: CASSLGVSYEQYF. In DNA form, the CDR3 reads TGTGCCAGCAGCTTGGGCGTCTCCTACGAGCAGTACTTC. The whole variable domain, filled in from reference TRBV5-8 and TRBJ2-7, reads EAGVTQSPTHLIKTRGQQATLRCSPISGHTSVYWYQQALGLGLQFLLWYDEGEERNRGNFPPRFSGRQFPNYSSELNVNALELEDSALYLCASSLGVSYEQYFGPGTRLTVT.

The V and J genes are TRBV28 and TRBJ2-5; a weak D match, TRBD1 (5 bases). CDR3 length: 14 residues. Per germline, CDR1 MDHEN and CDR2 SYDVKM. The V end was cut by 6 bases, the J end by 1 base, with 12 bases between. The DNA for the CDR3 is TGTGCCAGCAGCCAGATAGGGGCCCAAGAGACCCAGTACTTC. Protein: CASSQIGAQETQYF.

This clone was seen once. The rearrangement joins TRBV30 to TRBJ2-1, with D tentatively TRBD1 (6 bases). The CDR3 has 16 residues. Germline V CDR1 and CDR2: GTSNPN, SVGIG (reference sequence). The V end was cut by 4 bases, the J end by 4 bases, with 20 bases between. This CDR3 is CAWTRRSSRGYNEQFF. CDR3 sequence (DNA): TGTGCCTGGACGCGCCGTTCCAGCAGGGGTTACAATGAGCAGTTCTTC.

The CDR3 region has the DNA TGTGCCAGTACTGGGACAGGGATCAGCAATCAGCCCCAGCATTTT. This encodes CASTGTGISNQPQHF. The chain uses TRBV19 and TRBJ1-5, with TRBD1 matching 9 bases. V lost 7 bases, J lost 1 base, and 5 bases stayed unmatched. The germline V gene encodes CDR1 LNHDA and CDR2 SQIVND (reference sequence). The CDR3 is 15 amino acids.

The J gene is TRBJ2-2, the V gene TRBV27; TRBD2 is a possible D gene (6 bases). The germline V gene has CDR1 MNHEY and CDR2 SMNVEV (reference sequence). V gave up 2 bases and J gave up 0 bases, with 7 bases separating them. The CDR3 is made up of 15 amino acids. For the CDR3, the DNA is TGTGCCAGCAGTTTACCGGGGGCGAACACCGGGGAGCTGTTTTTT. Translated: CASSLPGANTGELFF.

The chain uses TRBV18 and TRBJ2-3, with D maybe TRBD1 (6 bases). The V gene's germline CDR1 is KGHSH and CDR2 LQKENI. Trimming took off 1 base at V and 2 bases at J, with 13 bases between the two ends. CDR3 length equals 16 residues. The CDR3 nucleotides are TGTGCCAGCTCACCACGGTTGGGGGACATCACAGATACGCAGTATTTT. Encoded protein: CASSPRLGDITDTQYF.

J is TRBJ1-4 and V is TRBV5-1, with D uncertain. Per germline, CDR1 SGHRS and CDR2 YFSETQ. V dropped 0 bases and J dropped 7 bases, with 7 bases sitting between them. The CDR3 is 13 residues long. The CDR3 is CASSLDLGEKLFF. The CDR3 DNA reads TGCGCCAGCAGCTTGGATTTAGGTGAAAAACTGTTTTTT.

The chain links TRBV5-5 to TRBJ1-2, with 9 bases aligning to TRBD1. Germline-derived CDR1 and CDR2 are SGHKS and YYEKEE (reference sequence). The CDR3 loop spans 18 amino acids. V was pared by 0 bases and J by 8 bases, with 17 bases of the junction left unmatched. CDR3 DNA sequence: TGTGCCAGCAGCTTGGCCGAAGTATTGACAGGGGGGGAAAGAGGCTACACCTTC. Encoded protein: CASSLAEVLTGGERGYTF.

The V gene is TRBV5-1, the J gene TRBJ2-1; the D gene is possibly TRBD2 (6 bases). V shed 4 bases and J shed 12 bases, with 14 bases lying between them. CDR1 SGHRS and CDR2 YFSETQ come from the germline V gene. The CDR3 has 12 residues. CDR3 DNA sequence: TGCGCCAGCAGCCAGGAGGGCCTTGTGCAGTTCTTC. Translating gives CASSQEGLVQFF.

This chain uses TRBV18 with TRBJ2-7; the match to TRBD2 covers 8 bases. Per germline, CDR1 KGHSH and CDR2 LQKENI. The CDR3 length is 18 residues. Unmatched junction bases numbered 17, after V lost 0 bases and J lost 7 bases. As DNA, the CDR3 is TGTGCCAGCTCACCACCGGCGGCGGGGGGACTTCCACGGGGGGAGCAGTACTTC. Translating it yields CASSPPAAGGLPRGEQYF.

The gene calls are TRBV21-1 and TRBJ2-7; TRBD1 reflects the table's D call only, with no check against the DNA. TRBV21-1 is reported as a pseudogene. The CDR3 has 15 amino acids. CDR3 amino acids: CASSKEGQVSYEQYF. CDR3 nucleotides: TGTGCCAGCAGCAAAGAGGGACAGGTCAGCTACGAGCAGTACTTC.

This clone showed up just once. The junction shows a germline mismatch at one end, possibly a read error. The CDR3 loop is CASSNSGGNTIYF. In nucleotides, the CDR3 is TGTGCCAGCAGTAACTCGGGTGGAAACACCATATATTTT. V usage is TRBV6-5 and J usage is TRBJ1-3, with D unclear. Germline assignment: CDR1 MNHEY and CDR2 SVGAGI. This CDR3 is 13 amino acids long.